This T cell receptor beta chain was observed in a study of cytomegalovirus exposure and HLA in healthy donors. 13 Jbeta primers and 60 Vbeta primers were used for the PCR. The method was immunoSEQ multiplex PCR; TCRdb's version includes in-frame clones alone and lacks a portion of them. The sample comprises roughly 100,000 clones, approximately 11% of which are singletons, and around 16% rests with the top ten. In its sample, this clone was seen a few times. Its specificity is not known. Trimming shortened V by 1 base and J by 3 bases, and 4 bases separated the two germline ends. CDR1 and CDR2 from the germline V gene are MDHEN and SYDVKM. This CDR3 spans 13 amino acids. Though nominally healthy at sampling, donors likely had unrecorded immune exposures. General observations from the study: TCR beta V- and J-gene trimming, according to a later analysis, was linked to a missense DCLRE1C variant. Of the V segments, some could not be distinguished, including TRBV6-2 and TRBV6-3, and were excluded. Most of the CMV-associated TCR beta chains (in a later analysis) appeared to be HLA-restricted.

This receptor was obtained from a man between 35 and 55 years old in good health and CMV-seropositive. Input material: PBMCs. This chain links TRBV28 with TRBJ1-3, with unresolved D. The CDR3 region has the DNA TGTGCCAGCAGTTTATCGGGTGGAAACACCATATATTTT. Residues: CASSLSGGNTIYF. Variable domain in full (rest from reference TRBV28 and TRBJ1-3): DVKVTQSSRYLVKRTGEKVFLECVQDMDHENMFWYRQDPGLGLRLIYFSYDVKMKEKGDIPEGYSVSREKKERFSLILESASTNQTSMYLCASSLSGGNTIYFGEGSWLTVV.